This T cell receptor (beta chain) was found in a study of Ad26.COV2.S vaccination and SARS-CoV-2 variants. Study findings and constraints: Vaccine and placebo groups showed comparable non-spike TCR breadth.

For this clone: Its target is unknown.

TCRdb's copy holds only in-frame clones and misses some; the assay was immunoSEQ multiplex PCR. The sample consists of around 340,000 clones, about 87% of them appearing once. This sample's treatment: 19 received Ad26.COV2.S at low or high dose, single or two shots; about 5 received placebo; per-sample allocation not given. Samples were taken on day 63 after the first vaccine or placebo injection. Expression of Wuhan-strain SARS-CoV-2 spike came from the Ad26 vector that formed the vaccine. Germline V lookup: CDR1 LNHDA, CDR2 SQIVND (reference sequence). The CDR3 has 18 amino acids. V was pared by 0 bases and J by 0 bases, with 15 bases between.

The source was peripheral blood, collected in a trial of Ad26.COV2.S vaccine versus placebo. The TCR was taken from a person aged 18 to 59 who received the Ad26.COV2.S COVID-19 vaccine or a placebo. The chain recombines TRBV19 with TRBJ1-5; tentative D call: TRBD1 (6 bases). For the CDR3, the DNA is TGTGCCAGTAGTATAGACAGGGGTATTGGGTATAGCAATCAGCCCCAGCATTTT. Translating it yields CASSIDRGIGYSNQPQHF.